This TCR beta chain appears in the sequencing data of a study of blood T cell repertoires in COVID-19. This clone appeared once. Other DNA sequences in the same sample also yield this CDR3. Per the original methods: Nucleated cell counts were estimated from reference gene primer amplification. Assay used: immunoSEQ multiplex PCR; TCRdb lists only in-frame clones, some missing. V and J calls and clone size follow that table, whereas D and trimming were derived from the DNA. This table has about 310,000 clones, 87% appearing once. The sequencing sample was made of peripheral blood. This TCR came from a man over 45 with active or convalescent COVID-19.

The DNA for the CDR3 is TGTGCCTGGAGTCCGTACAATGAGCAGTTCTTC. As protein: CAWSPYNEQFF. This chain uses TRBV30 with TRBJ2-1; D remains unclear. The V and J ends lost 2 bases and 4 bases respectively, with 3 bases between them. Germline assignment: CDR1 GTSNPN and CDR2 SVGIG (reference sequence). The CDR3 spans 11 residues.